Listed here are 9 T cell receptor beta chains from one sample, sequenced in a study of CD8 T cells in Susac syndrome. With random hexamers, reverse transcription was performed on 0.5 to 1 ug of RNA. TCRdb re-analysed the immunoSEQ multiplex PCR reads in MiXCR, keeping a single row per CDR3 protein. The table includes some 170,000 distinct CDR3 sequences, roughly 95% detected once. The sequencing input was CD4+ T cells from PBMCs. Every receptor here comes from a human donor in good health.

The count of this clonotype is one. This chain links TRBV2 with TRBJ1-2; D uncertain. This CDR3 is built from 13 residues. Trimming removed 4 bases from V and 6 bases from J, with 12 bases in between. From germline, CDR1 is SNHLY and CDR2 FYNNEI. The CDR3: CASSVLGGDGYTF. The CDR3 nucleotides read TGTGCCAGCAGTGTTTTGGGTGGAGATGGCTACACCTTC.

The CDR3 is CSVIRGVGQPQHF. The CDR3, as DNA: TGCAGTGTTATACGGGGGGTTGGTCAGCCCCAGCATTTT. This rearrangement joins TRBV20-1 to TRBJ1-5, with D possibly being TRBD1 (5 bases). The V gene's germline CDR1 is DFQATT and CDR2 SNEGSKA (reference sequence). V shed 7 bases and J shed 6 bases, with 16 bases lying between them. This CDR3 comprises 13 residues.

The genes are TRBV20-1 and TRBJ2-7; D is perhaps TRBD1 (6 bases). The CDR3 is 13 residues long. Germline-derived CDR1 and CDR2 are DFQATT and SNEGSKA (reference sequence). V was shortened by 1 base and J by 2 bases, with 9 bases between the two germline ends. The CDR3 loop is CSARVGAPYEQYF. CDR3 nucleotides: TGCAGTGCTAGAGTGGGGGCCCCCTACGAGCAGTACTTC.

The genes are TRBV6-5 and TRBJ2-5; D is uncertain. Germline lookup yields CDR1 MNHEY and CDR2 SVGAGI. The CDR3 runs 13 residues. V dropped 2 bases and J dropped 2 bases, with 6 bases sitting between them. CDR3 nucleotide sequence: TGTGCCAGCAGTTACGTTCAGCAAGAGACCCAGTACTTC. Protein product: CASSYVQQETQYF.

The chain has TRBV30 and TRBJ2-1; 9 nucleotides line up with TRBD2. The CDR3 covers 15 residues. CDR1 and CDR2 (germline): GTSNPN, SVGIG (reference sequence). V was clipped by 1 base and J by 5 bases; unmatched bases: 6. The CDR3 bases are TGTGCCTGGAGTGAGAGGCTAGCGGGAAACAATGAGCAGTTCTTC. This encodes CAWSERLAGNNEQFF.

V gene TRBV3-1 combines with J gene TRBJ2-7; D remains unclear. The germline V and J ends were trimmed by 0 bases and 4 bases, with 10 bases remaining between them. The CDR3 sequence is 14 residues long. The germline V gene encodes CDR1 LGHDT and CDR2 YNNKEL (reference sequence). The CDR3 DNA reads as TGTGCCAGCAGCCAAGAGTGGTTTAATTACGAGCAGTACTTC. As protein: CASSQEWFNYEQYF.

The chain employs TRBV5-6 and TRBJ2-2; D might be TRBD1 (6 bases). Trimming stripped 4 bases from V and 3 bases from J, with 10 bases between. Germline V lookup: CDR1 SGHDT, CDR2 YYEEEE. This CDR3 spans 14 amino acids. CDR3: CASSRGSYTGELFF. For the CDR3, the DNA is TGTGCCAGCAGCAGGGGGAGTTACACCGGGGAGCTGTTTTTT.

V is TRBV20-1 and J is TRBJ2-7; 9 bases match TRBD1. This CDR3 spans 14 amino acids. The junction had 7 bases not matched to a gene; V was cut back by 2 bases and J by 5 bases. CDR1 and CDR2 from the germline V gene are DFQATT and SNEGSKA (reference sequence). CDR3 sequence reads: CSARSTGGINEQYF. The CDR3 nucleotides are TGCAGTGCTAGATCAACAGGGGGCATCAACGAGCAGTACTTC.

CDR3: CASSPRGSGNSQDTQYF. Written as DNA, the CDR3 is TGTGCCAGCAGCCCCCGAGGTAGCGGGAATTCGCAAGATACGCAGTATTTT. This chain joins TRBV7-8 and TRBJ2-3; 8 positions match TRBD2. From germline, CDR1 is SGHVS and CDR2 FQNEAQ. The CDR3 is made up of 17 amino acids. The V segment lost 5 bases and the J segment 5 bases; nucleotides outside the gene matches: 15. Together with reference TRBV7-8 and TRBJ2-3, the CDR3 gives the full variable domain: GAGVSQSPRYKVAKRGQDVALRCDPISGHVSLFWYQQALGQGPEFLTYFQNEAQLDKSGLPSDRFFAERPEGSVSTLKIQRTQQEDSAVYLCASSPRGSGNSQDTQYFGPGTRLTVL.